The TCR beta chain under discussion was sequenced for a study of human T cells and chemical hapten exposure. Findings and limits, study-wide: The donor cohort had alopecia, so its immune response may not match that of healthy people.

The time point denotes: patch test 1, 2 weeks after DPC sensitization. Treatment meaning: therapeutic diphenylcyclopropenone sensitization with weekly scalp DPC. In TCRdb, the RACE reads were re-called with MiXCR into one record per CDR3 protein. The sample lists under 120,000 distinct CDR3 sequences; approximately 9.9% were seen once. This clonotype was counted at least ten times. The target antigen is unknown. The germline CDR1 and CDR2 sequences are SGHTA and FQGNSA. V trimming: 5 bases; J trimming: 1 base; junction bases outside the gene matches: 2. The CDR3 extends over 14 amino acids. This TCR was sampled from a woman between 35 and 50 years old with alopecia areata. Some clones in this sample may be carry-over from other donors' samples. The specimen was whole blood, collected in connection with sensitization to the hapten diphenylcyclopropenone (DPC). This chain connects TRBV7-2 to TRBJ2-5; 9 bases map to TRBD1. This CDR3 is CASSGGQGQETQYF. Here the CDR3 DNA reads TGTGCCAGCAGCGGGGGACAGGGCCAAGAGACCCAGTACTTC.